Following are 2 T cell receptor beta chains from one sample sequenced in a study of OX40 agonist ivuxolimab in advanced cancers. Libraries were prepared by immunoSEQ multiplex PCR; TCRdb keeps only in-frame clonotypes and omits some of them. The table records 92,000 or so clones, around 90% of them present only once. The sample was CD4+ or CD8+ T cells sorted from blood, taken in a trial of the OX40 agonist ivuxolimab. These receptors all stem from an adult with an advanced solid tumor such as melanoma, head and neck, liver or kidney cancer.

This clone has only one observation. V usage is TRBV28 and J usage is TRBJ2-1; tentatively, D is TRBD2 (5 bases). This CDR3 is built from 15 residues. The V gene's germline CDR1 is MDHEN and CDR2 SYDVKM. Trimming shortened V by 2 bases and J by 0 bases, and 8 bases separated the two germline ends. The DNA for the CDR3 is TGTGCCAGCAGTTTAAGAGCGGTCTCCTACAATGAGCAGTTCTTC. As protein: CASSLRAVSYNEQFF.

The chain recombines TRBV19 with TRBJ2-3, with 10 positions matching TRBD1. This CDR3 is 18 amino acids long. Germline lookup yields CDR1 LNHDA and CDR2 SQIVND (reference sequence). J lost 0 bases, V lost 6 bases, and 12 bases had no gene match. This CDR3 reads CASSPDRGLDLSTDTQYF. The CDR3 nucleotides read TGTGCCAGTAGCCCGGACAGGGGGTTAGACTTAAGCACAGATACGCAGTATTTT.